This TCR beta chain was recovered during a study of blood T cell repertoires in COVID-19. Sequenced by immunoSEQ multiplex PCR; TCRdb stores in-frame clones only, minus some. Here the sample spans around 300,000 clones, approximately 89% being singletons. The receptor was isolated from a woman aged 30 to 39 with COVID-19, enrolled during active disease. Sequencing was done on a sample of peripheral blood.

The CDR3 DNA sequence: TGTGCCAGCAGCTCGGACTACTTGACCCAGTACTTC. This codes for CASSSDYLTQYF. The chain recombines TRBV28 with TRBJ2-5, with D possibly TRBD2 on 6 matching bases. Looked up from germline, CDR1 is MDHEN and CDR2 is SYDVKM. Trimming pared 6 bases from V and 7 bases from J, leaving 12 bases between. The CDR3 is made up of 12 amino acids.